This T cell receptor beta chain appears in the sequencing data of a study of T cell repertoires in ileal Crohn's disease. About the research overall: About half received postoperative treatment, about a dozen with thiopurines and some 19 anti-TNF.

The study's findings and limits: Compared with non-smokers, active smokers at surgery showed more clonal expansions.

The CDR3 covers 15 residues. CDR1 and CDR2 from the germline V gene are MGHRA and YSYEKL. The V end lost 2 bases, the J end lost 6 bases, and 15 bases lay between the germline ends. Per sample, roughly 500 nanograms of biopsy DNA were TCRB immunosequenced. Sequencing was performed with immunoSEQ multiplex PCR; in TCRdb, only in-frame clones are kept and a portion is missing. Here the sample spans more than 11,000 clones, 78% being singletons. Details on this clone: The antigen is unknown.

Material: ileal tissue. The rearrangement links TRBV4-1 to TRBJ2-3; tentatively, D is TRBD1 (5 bases). The sequence derives from an adult with Crohn's disease. In nucleotides, the CDR3 is TGCGCCAGCAGCCAATTGGACAACCACCGGGATACGCAGTATTTT. It codes for CASSQLDNHRDTQYF.